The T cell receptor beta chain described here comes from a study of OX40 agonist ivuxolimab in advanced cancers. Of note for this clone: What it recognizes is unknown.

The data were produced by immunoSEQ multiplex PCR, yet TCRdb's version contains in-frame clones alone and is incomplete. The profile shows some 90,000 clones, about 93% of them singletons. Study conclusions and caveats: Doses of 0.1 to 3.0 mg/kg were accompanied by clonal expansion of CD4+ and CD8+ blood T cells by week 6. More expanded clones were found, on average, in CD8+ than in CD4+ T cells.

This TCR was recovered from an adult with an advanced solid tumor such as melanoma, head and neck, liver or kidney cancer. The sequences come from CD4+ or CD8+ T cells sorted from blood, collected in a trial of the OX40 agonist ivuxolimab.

The CDR3 sequence is CASGTLSSYEQYF. The DNA of the CDR3 is TGTGCCAGTGGCACGCTTAGCTCCTACGAGCAGTACTTC. The chain joins TRBV19 to TRBJ2-7; D not resolved. The CDR3 is 13 residues long. The germline gives CDR1 LNHDA, CDR2 SQIVND (reference sequence). Trimming took off 8 bases at V and 0 bases at J, with 11 bases between the two ends.